Listed here are 15 T cell receptor beta chains from one sample, sequenced in a study of blood T cell repertoires in COVID-19. Repertoires were generated with immunoSEQ multiplex PCR, while TCRdb's copy carries only in-frame clones and drops some. There are 150,000 or so clones in the sample; approximately 79% occur only once, and 3% lies in the top ten. Sequenced material: peripheral blood. Receptors originate from a woman of 80 years or more with acute or convalescent COVID-19.

This chain links TRBV7-9 with TRBJ2-1; 10 bases map to TRBD2. The V and J ends lost 5 bases and 4 bases, in that order; junction bases with no gene match: 8. Germline loops: CDR1 SEHNR, CDR2 FQNEAQ (reference sequence). The CDR3 is 16 amino acids. CDR3: CASSLGSGRVYNEQFF. The DNA for the CDR3 is TGTGCCAGCAGCCTAGGGAGCGGGAGGGTTTACAATGAGCAGTTCTTC.

This clone was detected a few times. The chain links TRBV5-1 to TRBJ1-2; D is unclear. Per germline, CDR1 SGHRS and CDR2 YFSETQ. Trimming cost V 4 bases and J 4 bases, with 23 bases left between them. The length of the CDR3 is 17 residues. This CDR3 is CASSRGAGFGWSYGYTF. The DNA for the CDR3 is TGCGCCAGCAGCCGGGGAGCGGGATTTGGGTGGAGCTATGGCTACACCTTC.

This rearrangement joins TRBV10-2 to TRBJ2-5; TRBD1 matches 7 bases. With V trimmed by 6 bases and J by 3 bases, 4 bases remained unmatched. From germline, CDR1 is WSHSY and CDR2 SAAADI. The CDR3 consists of 13 residues. CDR3 nucleotides: TGCGCCAGCAGCTACGGGACAGAAGAGACCCAGTACTTC. Protein sequence: CASSYGTEETQYF.

The rearrangement joins TRBV3-1 (or the pseudogene TRBV3-2) to TRBJ1-1; D unresolved. CDR1 LGHDT and CDR2 YNNKEL come from the germline V gene (reference sequence). This CDR3 is built from 13 residues. Trimming pared 4 bases from V and 2 bases from J, leaving 8 bases between. The CDR3 DNA sequence: TGTGCCAGCAGCCTCTACCTAAACACTGAAGCTTTCTTT. This gives the protein CASSLYLNTEAFF.

The table lists this clone with a few counts. This chain links TRBV6-5 with TRBJ1-4, with D perhaps matching TRBD1 (5 bases). The CDR3 runs to 13 residues. Looked up from germline, CDR1 is MNHEY and CDR2 is SVGAGI. Trimming left V 6 bases short and J 7 bases short, with 12 bases between. The CDR3 region has the DNA TGTGCCAGCAGCCCGCTCAGGGCTGAAAAACTGTTTTTT. Protein sequence: CASSPLRAEKLFF.

This chain uses TRBV9 with TRBJ2-1, with TRBD2 matching over 8 bases. CDR1 SGDLS and CDR2 YYNGEE come from the germline V gene. This CDR3 spans 14 amino acids. Losses at the gene ends were 4 bases for V and 4 bases for J; bases not matched to a gene: 4. The DNA of the CDR3 is TGTGCCAGCAGCCCGGGGACTAGATACAATGAGCAGTTCTTC. It codes for CASSPGTRYNEQFF.

The rearrangement links TRBV5-1 to TRBJ1-4; D not certain. The V end was cut by 2 bases, the J end by 5 bases, with 13 bases between. The CDR3 consists of 15 residues. Germline V gene lookup returns CDR1 SGHRS and CDR2 YFSETQ. The CDR3 loop reads CASSFQLGANEKLFF. CDR3 bases: TGCGCCAGCAGCTTTCAGTTGGGCGCGAATGAAAAACTGTTTTTT.

The V gene is TRBV27, the J gene TRBJ2-2; the match to TRBD1 covers 7 bases. CDR1 and CDR2 from the germline V gene are MNHEY and SMNVEV (reference sequence). The CDR3 is 18 amino acids. With 5 bases clipped from V and 2 bases from J, the junction kept 14 bases outside the gene matches. CDR3 sequence (DNA): TGTGCCAGCAGTACGTACACGGGACAGAATTTTAACACCGGGGAGCTGTTTTTT. This codes for CASSTYTGQNFNTGELFF.

This clone has just a few counts. This sequence joins TRBV21-1 and TRBJ2-3; the tabulated D call, TRBD2, remains unverified against the DNA. TRBV21-1 counts as a pseudogene. There are 14 residues in the CDR3. The DNA for the CDR3 is TGTGCCAGCAGCAGGTACGGGAGCGCAGATACGCAGTATTTT. Translated: CASSRYGSADTQYF.

This chain links TRBV11-3 with TRBJ2-1; 9 bases fit TRBD1. The junction had 6 bases not matched to a gene; V was cut back by 8 bases and J by 4 bases. Germline V CDR1 and CDR2: SGHNT, YENEEA. There are 14 residues in the CDR3. The CDR3 DNA reads as TGTGCCAGCGCGCCGGGACAGGGTTACAATGAGCAGTTCTTC. Translation gives CASAPGQGYNEQFF.

The gene calls are TRBV15 and TRBJ1-2; D uncertain. Trimming stripped 0 bases from V and 7 bases from J, with 6 bases between. Germline V lookup: CDR1 LNHNV, CDR2 YYDKDF (reference sequence). The CDR3 is 12 residues long. This CDR3 reads CATSRDQIGYTF. The CDR3 DNA reads TGTGCCACCAGCAGAGATCAAATTGGCTACACCTTC. The full variable domain, rest sourced from reference TRBV15 and TRBJ1-2, is DAMVIQNPRYQVTQFGKPVTLSCSQTLNHNVMYWYQQKSSQAPKLLFHYYDKDFNNEADTPDNFQSRRPNTSFCFLDIRSPGLGDTAMYLCATSRDQIGYTFGSGTRLTVV.

V usage is TRBV5-1 and J usage is TRBJ2-5, with TRBD2 as a possible D gene (7 bases). The length of the CDR3 is 16 residues. Germline V gene data show CDR1 as SGHRS and CDR2 as YFSETQ. V lost 0 bases to trimming and J lost 5 bases, with 17 bases between them. This CDR3 reads CASSLVFGGARETQYF. The CDR3 coding sequence is TGCGCCAGCAGCTTGGTTTTTGGGGGGGCCCGGGAGACCCAGTACTTC.

V gene TRBV30 combines with J gene TRBJ1-5; 9 nucleotides agree with TRBD1. V was pared by 5 bases and J by 4 bases, with 0 bases of the junction left unmatched. CDR1 GTSNPN and CDR2 SVGIG come from the germline V gene (reference sequence). The CDR3 sequence is 12 residues long. The DNA for the CDR3 is TGTGCCTGGGGGACAGGGAATCAGCCCCAGCATTTT. Its translation: CAWGTGNQPQHF.

This clone turned up a few times. This chain uses TRBV5-4 with TRBJ2-4, with 11 nucleotides matching TRBD2. The CDR3 covers 14 residues. Germline loops: CDR1 SGHNT, CDR2 YYREEE (reference sequence). V trimming: 8 bases; J trimming: 7 bases; junction bases outside the gene matches: 8. CDR3 residues: CASKLAGENNIQYF. As DNA, the CDR3 is TGTGCCAGTAAACTAGCGGGAGAAAATAACATTCAGTACTTC.

This rearrangement joins TRBV6-5 to TRBJ2-3; TRBD2 matches 8 bases. This CDR3 has 15 amino acids. CDR1 is MNHEY and CDR2 is SVGAGI in the germline V gene. Unmatched junction bases numbered 7, after V lost 8 bases and J lost 0 bases. Written as DNA, the CDR3 is TGTGCCAGCGCCTCCGGGGGGGGGAGCACAGATACGCAGTATTTT. It codes for CASASGGGSTDTQYF.